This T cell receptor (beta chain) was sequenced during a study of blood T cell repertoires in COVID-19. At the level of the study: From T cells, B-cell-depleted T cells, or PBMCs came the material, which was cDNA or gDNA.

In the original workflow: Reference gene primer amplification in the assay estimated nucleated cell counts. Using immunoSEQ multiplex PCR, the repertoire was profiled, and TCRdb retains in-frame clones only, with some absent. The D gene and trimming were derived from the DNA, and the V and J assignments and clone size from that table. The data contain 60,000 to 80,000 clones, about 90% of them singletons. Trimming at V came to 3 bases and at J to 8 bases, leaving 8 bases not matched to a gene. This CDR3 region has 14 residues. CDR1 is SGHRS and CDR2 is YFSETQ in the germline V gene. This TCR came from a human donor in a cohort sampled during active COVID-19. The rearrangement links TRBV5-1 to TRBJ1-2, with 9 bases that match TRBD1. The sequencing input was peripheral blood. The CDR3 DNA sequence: TGCGCCAGCAGCTCGGCACAGGGGGCGGAAGGCTACACCTTC. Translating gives CASSSAQGAEGYTF.